The T cell receptor (beta chain) under discussion was sequenced for a study of beta chain features in type 1 diabetes. The overall study: All of the samples together had 107,917,701 sorted cells examined. Study-wide findings and caveats: Compared with healthy donors, patients appeared to share more similar naive, central memory and regulatory TCRB repertoires. Reads derived from cDNA could over-represent cells showing high TCR expression.

The V gene end was trimmed by 2 bases and the J gene end by 3 bases; junction bases not matched to a gene: 13. Germline assignment: CDR1 MNHNS and CDR2 SASEGT. This CDR3 has 18 residues. As every portion of the isolated RNA was reverse transcribed, the sequencing read expressed TCRB transcripts. The data were produced by immunoSEQ multiplex PCR, yet TCRdb's version contains in-frame clones alone and is incomplete. The sample contains 900,000 or so clones, roughly 15% of which appear only once. On this clone: The antigen is undetermined.

Sampling consisted of one heparinised blood draw per donor, averaging roughly 0.12 L. Input material: naive CD4+ T cells from blood. J is TRBJ2-1 and V is TRBV6-1, with TRBD2 matching 7 bases. This receptor was obtained from a woman aged 18-30 years in good health. CDR3 residues: CASSEYWLGGGLYNEQFF. As DNA, the CDR3 is TGTGCCAGCAGTGAATATTGGCTTGGGGGAGGGCTCTACAATGAGCAGTTCTTC.